This TCR beta chain was identified during a study of blood T cell repertoires in COVID-19 (TCRdb year 2020). Study-wide context: Collaborator samples came from the United States, Italy and Spain and covered acute and convalescent phases of COVID-19. The repertoires were made available in a free public database intended to serve as a resource for research on the immune response to SARS-CoV-2. The material from the prospective study consisted of cDNA or gDNA derived from T cells, B-cell-depleted T cells, or PBMCs. HLA class I and class II types, where available, came from metadata supplied by the sample provider rather than from assay-based typing. Nearly every sample came with metadata listing a de-identified subject ID, COVID-19 status, age in years and sex. The samples were drawn from the first 160 participants of the ongoing ImmuneRACE study and from about 1,200 subjects provided by 6 global collaborators. The dataset comprised deeply sampled blood TCRbeta repertoires from subjects exposed to, actively infected with, or recovered from COVID-19. The full study reports these points: How much clinical and demographic metadata was included differed by source and by participant, and the metadata was provided uncurated.

Whole blood was collected in K2EDTA tubes by collaborating institutions according to the institutions' own protocols. For TCRbeta analysis, collaborators shipped samples in one of three forms: frozen whole blood, isolated PBMCs, or DNA extracted from either of those sample types. The cysteine opens and the phenylalanine closes a CDR3 of 15 amino acids. Only the CDR3 portion is preserved as DNA: 45 bases, with reading frame beginning at the first base. For this chain, trimming is 1 base at the V end and 5 bases at the J end, and the number of junction bases without a gene match is 6. The germline V gene (reference sequence) gives CDR1 as LNHDA and CDR2 as SQIVND. With regard to this clone: It lacks a known antigen. Nothing much larger sits one base from this clone, and base qualities are not available.

TCRbeta CDR3 regions were amplified from genomic DNA using the immunoSEQ Assay, a bias-controlled multiplex PCR. The original methods were these. The number of nucleated cells in each sample was estimated by amplification of reference gene primers within the assay. Sequence reads were collapsed and filtered to measure the absolute abundance of every unique TCRbeta CDR3 rearrangement. For each sample, productive Simpson clonality was calculated as the square root of Simpson's diversity index across productive rearrangements. TCRdb carries this immuneACCESS record with in-frame sequences only. Its versions omit some clonotypes, under half of them owing to an unresolved V gene in the studies checked, with the rest unexplained. V and J calls and clone size follow that table, whereas D and trimming were derived from the DNA. The table for this sample lists 180,000 or so clones; more than 70% of them were counted only once. The ten top clones hold approximately 1.5% of the sample.

This receptor was identified in a man aged 18-30 years with active or convalescent COVID-19. The chain was built from TRBV19 and TRBJ1-2; TRBD1 aligns with 8 central bases. The sample taken for sequencing was peripheral blood. The CDR3: CASSIVHRGRYGYTF. Here is the DNA: TGTGCCAGTAGTATAGTCCACAGGGGGAGGTATGGCTACACCTTC.